This T cell receptor beta chain is drawn from a study of T cells in women clearing cervical HPV infection. Study-wide context: Only a few women had HLA typing results available. Study-wide results and limits: Unknown T-cell numbers per sample may underlie the richness differences.

Repertoires were generated with immunoSEQ multiplex PCR, while TCRdb's copy carries only in-frame clones and drops some. The sample table sets out approximately 30,000 clones. Turning to this clone: The antigen is unknown. Read data end 3 residues before the CDR3 end; the end is taken from the germline J gene.

CDR3 length: 15 residues. Germline values: CDR1 MNHNS, CDR2 SASEGT. V was pared by 2 bases and J by 3 bases, with 6 bases of the junction left unmatched. The genes are TRBV6-1 and TRBJ2-7; 8 nucleotides line up with TRBD2. The specimen sequenced was blood buffy coat. This clonotype was sampled from a woman between 18 and 69 years old with a cervical HPV16 infection that either progressed to CIN3+ or cleared (not recorded which). The covered CDR3 bases are TGTGCCAGCAGTGAAAACGCGGGAGGCCACTACGAG. Its translation is CASSENAGGHYE. The whole CDR3 sequence reads CASSENAGGHYEQYF.